What follows are 18 T cell receptor beta chains derived from one specimen sequenced in a study of blood T cell repertoires in COVID-19. Measured with immunoSEQ multiplex PCR; TCRdb has only the in-frame clones, and not every one. Among roughly 160,000 clones listed, 80% to 90% were seen once. Sequencing used peripheral blood. The receptors were sampled from a man aged 55-75 years with acute or convalescent COVID-19.

The rearrangement links TRBV5-1 to TRBJ2-2; TRBD1 matches at 9 bases. The CDR3 consists of 16 residues. Per the germline V gene, CDR1 is SGHRS and CDR2 is YFSETQ. J was trimmed by 5 bases and V by 4 bases; bases with no gene match: 9. The CDR3 DNA is TGCGCCAGCAGCAATTCCGGGACAGGGAGGACCGGGGAGCTGTTTTTT. It yields the protein CASSNSGTGRTGELFF.

The chain couples TRBV12-3 or TRBV12-4 to TRBJ2-1; maybe TRBD2 (6 bases). The CDR3 contains 13 residues. The V and J ends lost 7 bases and 7 bases respectively, with 14 bases between them. The CDR3 is CASTPGEWNEQFF. The CDR3 region has the DNA TGTGCCAGCACCCCGGGGGAATGGAATGAGCAGTTCTTC.

V and J are TRBV28 and TRBJ2-6; 8 bases fit TRBD2. The CDR3 is 20 amino acids. Germline lookup yields CDR1 MDHEN and CDR2 SYDVKM. V shed 5 bases, J shed 2 bases, and the junction held 17 bases outside the gene matches. The CDR3 region has the DNA TGTGCCAGCAGTCCGCCCCGGGGGGGGCGCAGTACTACTGGGGCCAACGTCCTGACTTTC. It codes for CASSPPRGGRSTTGANVLTF.

This chain uses TRBV13 with TRBJ1-1; the match to TRBD1 covers 10 bases. Germline V CDR1 and CDR2: PRHDT, FYEKMQ (reference sequence). This CDR3 is built from 14 residues. Unmatched junction bases numbered 12, after V lost 10 bases and J lost 7 bases. CDR3 loop: CAIRDRGDRGEAFF. CDR3 sequence (DNA): TGTGCCATCCGGGACAGGGGTGACCGGGGTGAAGCTTTCTTT.

V gene TRBV19 combines with J gene TRBJ2-1; D possibly corresponds to TRBD2 (6 bases). CDR3 length equals 14 residues. Germline V gives CDR1 LNHDA, CDR2 SQIVND (reference sequence). Trimming cost V 2 bases and J 8 bases, with 13 bases left between them. The CDR3 loop is CASSIPAGGDEQFF. The CDR3 nucleotides read TGTGCCAGTAGTATACCAGCCGGGGGAGATGAGCAGTTCTTC.

This clone was counted at least ten times. V is TRBV29-1 and J is TRBJ1-2; 10 bases are shared with TRBD1. This CDR3 region has 15 residues. J lost 7 bases, V lost 0 bases, and 8 bases had no gene match. Germline V gives CDR1 SQVTM, CDR2 ANQGSEA. The CDR3 region is CSVEDRDRGSRGYTF. In nucleotides, the CDR3 is TGCAGCGTTGAAGATAGGGACAGGGGATCTCGTGGCTACACCTTC.

The chain uses TRBV5-1 and TRBJ1-1, with D perhaps matching TRBD1 (5 bases). V lost 2 bases to trimming and J lost 9 bases, with 14 bases between them. CDR1 is SGHRS, CDR2 YFSETQ, per germline. The CDR3 consists of 13 residues. Here the CDR3 DNA reads TGCGCCAGCAGCTTTTTTAGGGAGGGGCAAGCTTTCTTT. Translated, it gives CASSFFREGQAFF.

The chain employs TRBV10-3 and TRBJ2-2; 7 bases align to TRBD1. The CDR3 covers 17 residues. V lost 2 bases, J lost 3 bases, and 9 bases stayed unmatched. Germline V gene data show CDR1 as ENHRY and CDR2 as SYGVKD. This chain's CDR3 is CAISETTGALDTGELFF. The CDR3 DNA sequence: TGTGCCATCAGTGAGACTACAGGGGCCCTCGACACCGGGGAGCTGTTTTTT.

The V gene is TRBV27, the J gene TRBJ1-5; a possible D gene is TRBD1 (6 bases). Per germline, CDR1 MNHEY and CDR2 SMNVEV (reference sequence). The V end lost 8 bases, the J end lost 3 bases, and 14 bases lay between the germline ends. The CDR3 is 14 amino acids. CDR3 amino acids: CASQVSGVNQPQHF. CDR3 DNA sequence: TGTGCCAGCCAAGTGTCAGGGGTCAATCAGCCCCAGCATTTT.

The gene calls are TRBV7-9 and TRBJ1-3; D remains unclear. The CDR3 consists of 13 residues. Germline CDR1 SEHNR, CDR2 FQNEAQ (reference sequence). V dropped 0 bases and J dropped 7 bases, with 7 bases sitting between them. The CDR3: CASSLAGENTIYF. The DNA of the CDR3 is TGTGCCAGCAGCTTAGCTGGGGAGAACACCATATATTTT.

The V gene is TRBV28, the J gene TRBJ2-3; 7 nucleotides agree with TRBD1. Germline trimming cut 5 bases from V and 7 bases from J; bases unmatched to any gene: 3. The CDR3 is made up of 12 amino acids. Germline-derived CDR1 and CDR2 are MDHEN and SYDVKM. For the CDR3, the DNA is TGTGCCAGCAGTCCGGGACAGAATACGCAGTATTTT. It translates to CASSPGQNTQYF.

The CDR3 is CASSPKGVDSPLHF. The CDR3 DNA reads as TGCGCCAGCAGCCCCAAGGGGGTAGATTCACCCCTCCACTTT. The chain links TRBV5-1 to TRBJ1-6; D perhaps matches TRBD1 (6 bases). The CDR3 runs 14 residues. Trimming shortened V by 4 bases and J by 8 bases, and 13 bases separated the two germline ends. Germline V lookup: CDR1 SGHRS, CDR2 YFSETQ.

This clone showed up just once. CDR3 sequence reads: CASSGGTDQLPGYTF. The CDR3 region has the DNA TGTGCCAGCAGCGGAGGGACAGACCAGTTACCTGGCTACACCTTC. J is TRBJ1-2 and V is TRBV5-4; 7 bases fit TRBD1. CDR1 and CDR2 from the germline V gene are SGHNT and YYREEE (reference sequence). CDR3 length equals 15 residues. V gave up 4 bases and J gave up 7 bases; unmatched junction bases: 13.

Here the CDR3 DNA reads TGTGCCAGCAGCCAGCGGACTAGCGGGATTGATACGCAGTATTTT. It translates to CASSQRTSGIDTQYF. The gene calls are TRBV7-9 and TRBJ2-3; 12 bases agree with TRBD2. The germline V gene encodes CDR1 SEHNR and CDR2 FQNEAQ (reference sequence). J lost 6 bases, V lost 5 bases, and 6 bases had no gene match. CDR3 length equals 15 residues.

The rearrangement joins TRBV6-4 to TRBJ1-5, with 10 bases fitting TRBD1. This CDR3 has 13 amino acids. With 6 bases clipped from V and 7 bases from J, the junction kept 3 bases outside the gene matches. The germline V gene has CDR1 MRHNA and CDR2 SNTAGT. The CDR3 sequence is CASSLDRGQPQHF. CDR3 nucleotides: TGTGCCAGCAGCCTGGACAGGGGGCAGCCCCAGCATTTT.

This clone was detected a few times. CDR3 loop: CASSLGGSLGSPLHF. The CDR3 coding sequence is TGTGCCAGCAGCTTAGGAGGCAGCCTAGGTTCACCCCTCCACTTT. This rearrangement joins TRBV6-5 to TRBJ1-6; D remains ambiguous. With 6 bases removed from V and 9 bases from J, the gap between germline ends came to 18 bases. The CDR3 has 15 amino acids. Germline V CDR1 and CDR2: MNHEY, SVGAGI.

The genes are TRBV5-1 and TRBJ2-4; 7 positions agree with TRBD2. The germline CDR1 and CDR2 sequences are SGHRS and YFSETQ. The CDR3 extends over 17 amino acids. V gave up 0 bases and J gave up 8 bases; unmatched junction bases: 14. The CDR3 region has the DNA TGCGCCAGCAGCTTGGTTGTTGAGGGAGGGCTAGAAGACATTCAGTACTTC. As protein: CASSLVVEGGLEDIQYF.

Points on this clone: An end of the junction does not agree with germline; a read error may underlie this. The V gene is TRBV5-1, the J gene TRBJ1-2; D not resolved. Germline CDR1 reads SGHRS; CDR2 reads YFSETQ. The CDR3 covers 13 residues. The CDR3 reads CASSLGGSYGYTF. Here the CDR3 DNA reads TGCGCCAGCAGTTTGGGAGGAAGCTATGGCTACACCTTC.